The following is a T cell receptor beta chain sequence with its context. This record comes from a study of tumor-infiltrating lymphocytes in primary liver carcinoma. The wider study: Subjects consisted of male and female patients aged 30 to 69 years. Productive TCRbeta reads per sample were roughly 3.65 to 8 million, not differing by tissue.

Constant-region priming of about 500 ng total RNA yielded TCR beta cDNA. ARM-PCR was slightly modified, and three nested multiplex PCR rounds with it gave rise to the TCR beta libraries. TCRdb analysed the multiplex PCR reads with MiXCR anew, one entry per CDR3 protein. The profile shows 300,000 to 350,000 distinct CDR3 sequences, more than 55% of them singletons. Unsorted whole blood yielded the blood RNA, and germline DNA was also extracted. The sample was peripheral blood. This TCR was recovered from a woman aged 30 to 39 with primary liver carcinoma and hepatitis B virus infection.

The chain's CDR3 is CASSQGKGTCVDNEQFF. The CDR3 coding sequence is TGTGCCAGCAGCCAAGGCAAAGGGACTTGCGTAGACAATGAGCAGTTCTTC. The V gene is TRBV4-2, the J gene TRBJ2-1, with D perhaps matching TRBD2 (6 bases). V was clipped by 1 base and J by 5 bases, with 18 bases between them. The CDR3 is made up of 17 amino acids. Germline assignment: CDR1 LGHNA and CDR2 YNFKEQ.